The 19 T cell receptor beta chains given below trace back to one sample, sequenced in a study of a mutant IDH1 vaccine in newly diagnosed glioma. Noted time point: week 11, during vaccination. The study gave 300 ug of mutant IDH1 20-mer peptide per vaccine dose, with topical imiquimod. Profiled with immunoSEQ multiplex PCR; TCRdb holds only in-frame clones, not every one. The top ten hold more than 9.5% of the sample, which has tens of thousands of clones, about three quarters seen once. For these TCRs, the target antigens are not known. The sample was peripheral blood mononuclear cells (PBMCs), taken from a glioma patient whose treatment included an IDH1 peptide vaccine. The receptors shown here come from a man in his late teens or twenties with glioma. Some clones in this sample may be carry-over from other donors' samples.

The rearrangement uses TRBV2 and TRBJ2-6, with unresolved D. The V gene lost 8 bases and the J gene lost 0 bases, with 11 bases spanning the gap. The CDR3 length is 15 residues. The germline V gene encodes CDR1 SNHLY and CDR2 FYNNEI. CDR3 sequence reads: CASSRDGSGANVLTF. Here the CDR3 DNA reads TGTGCCAGCTCCCGTGATGGCTCTGGGGCCAACGTCCTGACTTTC.

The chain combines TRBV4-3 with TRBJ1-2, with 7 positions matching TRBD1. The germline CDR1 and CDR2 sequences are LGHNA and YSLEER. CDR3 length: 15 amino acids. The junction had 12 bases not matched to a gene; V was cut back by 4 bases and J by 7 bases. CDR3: CASSPRWTGGGGYTF. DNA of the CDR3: TGCGCCAGCAGCCCAAGATGGACAGGTGGCGGTGGCTACACCTTC.

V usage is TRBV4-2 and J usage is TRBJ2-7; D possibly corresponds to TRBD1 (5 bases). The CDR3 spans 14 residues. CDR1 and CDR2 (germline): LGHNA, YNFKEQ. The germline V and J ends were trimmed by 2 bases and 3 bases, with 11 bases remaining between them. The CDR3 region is CASSQQGFSYEQYF. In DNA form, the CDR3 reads TGTGCCAGCAGCCAACAGGGATTTAGCTACGAGCAGTACTTC.

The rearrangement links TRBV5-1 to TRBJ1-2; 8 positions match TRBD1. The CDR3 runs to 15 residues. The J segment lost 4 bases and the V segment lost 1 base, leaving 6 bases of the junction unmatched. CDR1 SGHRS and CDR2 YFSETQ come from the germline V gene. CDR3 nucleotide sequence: TGCGCCAGCAGCTTGTCGGGACAGGAGAGCTATGGCTACACCTTC. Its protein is CASSLSGQESYGYTF.

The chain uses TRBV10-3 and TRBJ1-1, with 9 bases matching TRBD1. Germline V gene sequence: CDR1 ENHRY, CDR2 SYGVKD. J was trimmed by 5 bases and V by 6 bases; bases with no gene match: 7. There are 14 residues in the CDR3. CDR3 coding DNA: TGTGCCATCAGCGGGACAGGGTTAGGTACTGAAGCTTTCTTT. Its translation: CAISGTGLGTEAFF.

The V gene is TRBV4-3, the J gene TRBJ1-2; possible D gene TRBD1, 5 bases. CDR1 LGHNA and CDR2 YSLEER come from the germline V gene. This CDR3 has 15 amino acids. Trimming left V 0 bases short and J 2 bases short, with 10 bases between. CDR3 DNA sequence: TGCGCCAGCAGCCAAGACGGGGGACGGAACTATGGCTACACCTTC. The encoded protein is CASSQDGGRNYGYTF.

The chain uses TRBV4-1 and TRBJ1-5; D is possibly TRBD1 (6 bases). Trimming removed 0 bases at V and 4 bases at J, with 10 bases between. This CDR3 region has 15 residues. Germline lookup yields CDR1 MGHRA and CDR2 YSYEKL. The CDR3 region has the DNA TGCGCCAGCAGCCAAGATGGACAGTTTAATCAGCCCCAGCATTTT. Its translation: CASSQDGQFNQPQHF.

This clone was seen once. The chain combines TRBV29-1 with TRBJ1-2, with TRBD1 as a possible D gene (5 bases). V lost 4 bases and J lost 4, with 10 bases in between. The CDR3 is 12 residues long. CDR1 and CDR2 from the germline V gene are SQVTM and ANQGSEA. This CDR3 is CSVVTATYGYTF. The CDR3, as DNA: TGCAGCGTTGTGACAGCCACCTATGGCTACACCTTC. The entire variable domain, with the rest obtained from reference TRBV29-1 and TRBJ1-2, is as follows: SAVISQKPSRDICQRGTSLTIQCQVDSQVTMMFWYRQQPGQSLTLIATANQGSEATYESGFVIDKFPISRPNLTFSTLTVSNMSPEDSSIYLCSVVTATYGYTFGSGTRLTVV.

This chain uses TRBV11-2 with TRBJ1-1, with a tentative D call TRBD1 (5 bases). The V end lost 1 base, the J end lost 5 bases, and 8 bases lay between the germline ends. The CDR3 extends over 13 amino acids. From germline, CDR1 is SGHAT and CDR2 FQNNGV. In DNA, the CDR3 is TGTGCCAGCAGCTTAGGGGGGAGGACTGAAGCTTTCTTT. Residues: CASSLGGRTEAFF.

CDR3 DNA sequence: TGTGCCAGCAGCTTGGGGGGGACAGGGGGAGCTCCAAGCCTTGGGCAGTTCTTC. As protein: CASSLGGTGGAPSLGQFF. This sequence joins TRBV5-6 and TRBJ2-1; 11 bases agree with TRBD1. J was trimmed by 12 bases and V by 0 bases; bases with no gene match: 17. Germline V CDR1 and CDR2: SGHDT, YYEEEE. CDR3 size: 18 residues.

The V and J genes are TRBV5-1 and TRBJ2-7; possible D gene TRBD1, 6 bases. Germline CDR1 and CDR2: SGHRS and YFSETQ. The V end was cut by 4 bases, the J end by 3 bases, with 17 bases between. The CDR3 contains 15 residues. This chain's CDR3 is CASSHPGQSNYEQYF. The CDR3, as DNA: TGCGCCAGCAGCCACCCCGGACAGTCAAACTACGAGCAGTACTTC. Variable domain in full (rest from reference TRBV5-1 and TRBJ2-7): KAGVTQTPRYLIKTRGQQVTLSCSPISGHRSVSWYQQTPGQGLQFLFEYFSETQRNKGNFPGRFSGRQFSNSRSEMNVSTLELGDSALYLCASSHPGQSNYEQYFGPGTRLTVT.

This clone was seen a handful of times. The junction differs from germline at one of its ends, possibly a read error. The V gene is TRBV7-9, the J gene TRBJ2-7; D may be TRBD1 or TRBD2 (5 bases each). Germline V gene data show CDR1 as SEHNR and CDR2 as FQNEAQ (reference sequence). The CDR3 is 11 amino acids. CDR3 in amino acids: CVSGSSYEQYF. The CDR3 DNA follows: TGCGTCTCAGGGAGTAGCTACGAGCAGTACTTC.

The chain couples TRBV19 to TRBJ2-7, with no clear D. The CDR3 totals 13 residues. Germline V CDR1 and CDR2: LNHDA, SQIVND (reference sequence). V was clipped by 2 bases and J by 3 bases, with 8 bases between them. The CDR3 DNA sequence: TGTGCCAGTAGTATAAGGGTCGGCTACGAGCAGTACTTC. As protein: CASSIRVGYEQYF.

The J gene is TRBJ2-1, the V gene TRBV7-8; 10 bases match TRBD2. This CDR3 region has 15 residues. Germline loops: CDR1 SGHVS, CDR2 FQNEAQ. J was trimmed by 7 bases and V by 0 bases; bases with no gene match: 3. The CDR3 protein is CASSLARTSGNEQFF. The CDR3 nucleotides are TGTGCCAGCAGCTTAGCGCGGACTAGCGGAAATGAGCAGTTCTTC.

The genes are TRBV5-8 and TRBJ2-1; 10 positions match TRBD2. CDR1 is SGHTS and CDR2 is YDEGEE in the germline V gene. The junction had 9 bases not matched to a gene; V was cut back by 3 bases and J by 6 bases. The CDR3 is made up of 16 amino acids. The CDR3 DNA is TGTGCCAGCAGCTCCCCGCTAGCGGGAGTGGCCAATGAGCAGTTCTTC. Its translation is CASSSPLAGVANEQFF.

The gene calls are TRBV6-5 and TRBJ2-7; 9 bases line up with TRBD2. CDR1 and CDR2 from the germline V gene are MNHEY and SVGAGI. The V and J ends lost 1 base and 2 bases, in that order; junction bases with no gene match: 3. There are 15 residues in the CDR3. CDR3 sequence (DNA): TGTGCCAGCAGTTACTTACTAGCGGGTACCTACGAGCAGTACTTC. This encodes CASSYLLAGTYEQYF.

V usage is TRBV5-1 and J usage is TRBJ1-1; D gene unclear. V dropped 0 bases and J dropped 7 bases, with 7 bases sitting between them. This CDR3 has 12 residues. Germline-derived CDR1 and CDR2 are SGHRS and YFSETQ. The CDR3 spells CASSLVNNEAFF. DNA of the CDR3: TGCGCCAGCAGCTTGGTAAATAATGAAGCTTTCTTT.

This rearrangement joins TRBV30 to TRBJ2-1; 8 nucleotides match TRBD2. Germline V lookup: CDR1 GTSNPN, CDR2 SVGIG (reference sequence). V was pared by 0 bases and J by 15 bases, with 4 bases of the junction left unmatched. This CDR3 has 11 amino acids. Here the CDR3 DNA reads TGTGCCTGGAGTGTATCGGGAGGGACGTTCTTC. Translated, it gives CAWSVSGGTFF.

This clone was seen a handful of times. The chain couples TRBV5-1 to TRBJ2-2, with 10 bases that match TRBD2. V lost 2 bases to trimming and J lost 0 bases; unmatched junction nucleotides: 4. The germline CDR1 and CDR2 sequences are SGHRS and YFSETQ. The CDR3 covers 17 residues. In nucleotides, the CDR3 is TGCGCCAGCAGCTTCCTAGCGGGGGACGCGAACACCGGGGAGCTGTTTTTT. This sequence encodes CASSFLAGDANTGELFF.